The rows below give T cell receptor beta chains drawn from one sample of a study of blood T cell repertoires in COVID-19. TCRdb's table, derived via immunoSEQ multiplex PCR, lists solely in-frame clones and lacks some. The table records hundreds of thousands of clones, around 88% of them present only once. Sequenced sample: peripheral blood. The origin of the receptors is a woman aged 25 to 39 with COVID-19, enrolled during active disease. CDR3s include the opening cysteine and the closing phenylalanine or tryptophan. A D gene is named only where the DNA matches it firmly. Where a row states a size, it is once, few, many or the class of an expanded clone; other rows omit it.

NA TRBJ2-3 TRBV5-1 NA CASSLGARSNTDTQYF TGCGCCAGCAGCTTGGGGGCCCGGTCAAACACAGATACGCAGTATTTT
TRBD1 TRBJ1-1 TRBV4-1 NA CASSHDREKGTEAFF TGCGCCAGCAGCCATGACAGGGAAAAGGGGACTGAAGCTTTCTTT
TRBD2 TRBJ2-3 TRBV24-1 NA CATSDPSLAGEPSSTDTQYF TGTGCCACCAGTGACCCCAGCCTAGCGGGAGAGCCCTCTAGCACAGATACGCAGTATTTT
TRBD2 TRBJ2-2 TRBV5-6 NA CASSSKEGLAGRGELFF TGTGCCAGCAGCTCAAAGGAAGGACTAGCGGGGCGCGGGGAGCTGTTTTTT
TRBD2 TRBJ2-4 TRBV6-2/TRBV6-3 NA CASSASGGTKNIQYF TGTGCCAGCAGTGCTAGCGGGGGTACCAAAAACATTCAGTACTTC
TRBD1 TRBJ2-7 TRBV28 NA CASRVNRGSSYEQYF TGTGCCAGCAGAGTCAACAGGGGTAGCTCCTACGAGCAGTACTTC
TRBD2 TRBJ2-3 TRBV4-1 NA CASERGPSTDTQYF TGCGCCAGCGAGCGGGGGCCAAGCACAGATACGCAGTATTTT
NA TRBJ1-3 TRBV5-1 NA CASSPLGGAVGNTIYF TGCGCCAGCAGCCCTCTTGGGGGGGCGGTGGGAAACACCATATATTTT
TRBD1 TRBJ2-7 TRBV27 once CASRRQGANEQYF TGTGCCAGCAGACGACAGGGAGCAAACGAGCAGTACTTC
TRBD2 TRBJ2-2 TRBV7-2 NA CASSPSVGLVSTGELFF TGTGCCAGCAGCCCCAGCGTAGGACTAGTTAGCACCGGGGAGCTGTTTTTT
TRBD2 TRBJ2-3 TRBV7-9 NA CASSGVTSGRATDTQYF TGTGCCAGCAGCGGGGTGACTAGCGGGAGGGCCACAGATACGCAGTATTTT
NA TRBJ2-2 TRBV11-3 NA CASSFGPLTGELFF TGTGCCAGCAGCTTTGGGCCCCTGACCGGGGAGCTGTTTTTT
NA TRBJ2-6 TRBV19 NA CASSIRVAGANVLTF TGTGCCAGTAGTATTCGGGTCGCTGGGGCCAACGTCCTGACTTTC
NA TRBJ2-1 TRBV7-9 once CASSLGREMGGEQFF TGTGCCAGCAGCTTAGGTCGGGAGATGGGGGGTGAGCAGTTCTTC
TRBD1 TRBJ2-3 TRBV6-1 once CASSEAPGTGSGTQYF TGTGCCAGCAGTGAAGCCCCCGGGACAGGGAGTGGTACGCAGTATTTT
TRBD1 TRBJ2-1 TRBV18 NA CASSPSVPGTGGNNEQFF TGTGCCAGCTCACCCTCGGTCCCTGGGACAGGGGGGAACAATGAGCAGTTCTTC
NA TRBJ1-2 TRBV28 once CASEKGAKGYGYTF TGTGCCAGCGAAAAAGGGGCGAAAGGGTATGGCTACACCTTC
TRBD1 TRBJ2-7 TRBV27 NA CASSRPGQVYEQYF TGTGCCAGCAGTCGCCCGGGACAGGTCTACGAGCAGTACTTC
TRBD2 TRBJ2-2 TRBV7-8 NA CASSLVRGDAGELFF TGTGCCAGCAGCTTAGTCCGGGGGGACGCCGGGGAGCTGTTTTTT
TRBD2 TRBJ2-3 TRBV7-2 NA CASSPGGVHTDTQYF TGTGCCAGCAGCCCCGGGGGGGTTCACACAGATACGCAGTATTTT
TRBD1 TRBJ2-3 TRBV24-1 NA CATSDTDRVTDTQYF TGTGCCACCAGTGATACTGACAGGGTCACAGATACGCAGTATTTT
NA TRBJ2-3 TRBV11-3 NA CASSLDGSSGTDTQYF TGTGCCAGCAGCTTAGATGGGTCTAGCGGCACAGATACGCAGTATTTT
TRBD2 TRBJ2-3 TRBV5-1 NA CASSFPLAGGPDTQYF TGCGCCAGCAGCTTCCCACTAGCGGGAGGGCCAGATACGCAGTATTTT
TRBD1 TRBJ2-1 TRBV7-2 once CASSLNADRGRSNNEQFF TGTGCCAGCAGCTTAAACGCTGACAGGGGACGCTCAAACAATGAGCAGTTCTTC
TRBD2 TRBJ2-1 TRBV3-1/TRBV3-2 NA CATSWLAGGQGNEQFF TGTGCCACCTCTTGGCTAGCGGGGGGGCAGGGCAATGAGCAGTTCTTC
TRBD1 TRBJ2-3 TRBV28 NA CASHRQGEGDTQYF TGTGCCAGCCATCGACAGGGAGAAGGAGATACGCAGTATTTT
TRBD1 TRBJ1-1 TRBV18 once CASSLQGASTEAFF TGTGCCAGCTCGCTACAGGGGGCGAGCACTGAAGCTTTCTTT
NA TRBJ2-1 TRBV9 NA CASSGRGLSSYNEQFF TGTGCCAGCAGCGGAAGGGGCCTAAGCTCCTACAATGAGCAGTTCTTC
NA TRBJ2-3 TRBV6-2/TRBV6-3 NA CASSQPGSTTDTQYF TGTGCCAGCAGTCAGCCGGGTTCGACCACAGATACGCAGTATTTT
NA TRBJ2-4 TRBV2 NA CASSPDRISKNIQYF TGTGCCAGCAGCCCAGACAGGATCTCCAAAAACATTCAGTACTTC
NA TRBJ1-4 TRBV16 NA CASSPERGSEKLFF TGTGCCAGCAGTCCTGAACGGGGGAGTGAAAAACTGTTTTTT
NA TRBJ1-2 TRBV29-1 once CSVDTGNYGYTF TGCAGCGTTGATACAGGGAACTATGGCTACACCTTC
TRBD1 TRBJ1-2 TRBV12-3/TRBV12-4 NA CASSRDSYGYTF TGTGCCAGCAGTCGGGACAGTTATGGCTACACCTTC
TRBD1 TRBJ2-7 TRBV7-9 NA CASSSQSPTGGNEQYF TGTGCCAGCAGTTCCCAATCCCCGACAGGGGGGAACGAGCAGTACTTC
NA TRBJ1-5 TRBV6-5 NA CASSYGDRTSNQPQHF TGTGCCAGCAGTTACGGTGACAGAACTAGCAATCAGCCCCAGCATTTT
TRBD1 TRBJ2-1 TRBV7-2 NA CASSPGQGAGALQFF TGTGCCAGCAGCCCGGGACAGGGTGCGGGGGCATTACAGTTCTTC
NA TRBJ2-3 TRBV21-1 NA CASSKGQIFGSDTQYF TGTGCCAGCAGCAAGGGACAGATCTTTGGATCCGATACGCAGTATTTT
TRBD1 TRBJ1-6 TRBV5-1 NA CASSAGQSYNSPLHF TGCGCCAGCAGCGCGGGACAGAGCTATAATTCACCCCTCCACTTT
NA TRBJ2-4 TRBV6-5 NA CASRNLDIQYF TGTGCCAGCAGGAACTTAGACATTCAGTACTTC